The clone carrying this T cell receptor beta chain occurred many times. For the second PCR, which ran for about 6 to 11 cycles, a sample-barcoded 5' primer and a J-beta primer mix were used. TCRdb independently ran MiXCR on the 5' RACE reads; one entry per CDR3 protein. The repertoire has hundreds of thousands of distinct CDR3 sequences, 29% of them found once; the top ten carry roughly a sixth. Trimming took 2 bases from V and 0 from J; bases not matched to a gene: 7. Germline V lookup: CDR1 LNHNV, CDR2 YYDKDF (reference sequence). CDR3 length: 16 amino acids. This sample was included in a study of blood T cells in healthy people across ages.

Source material: blood. This TCR derives from a woman at least 80 years old in good health. The rearrangement uses TRBV15 and TRBJ2-7; 7 bases are shared with TRBD2. The CDR3 sequence: CATSRLTRTSSYEQYF. CDR3 nucleotide sequence: TGTGCCACCAGCAGACTAACCCGGACTAGCTCCTACGAGCAGTACTTC.